This is a list of T cell receptor beta chains from one sample in a study of Graves' ophthalmopathy and Graves' hyperthyroidism. TCRdb re-derived calls from the multiplex PCR reads in MiXCR, one entry per CDR3 protein. The sample has more than 550,000 distinct CDR3 sequences, roughly two fifths seen once. Input material: peripheral blood. The receptors were gathered from an adult man with Graves' ophthalmopathy. CDR3s include the opening cysteine and the closing phenylalanine or tryptophan. A D gene is named only where the DNA matches it firmly. For some rows the clone size is stated as once, few or many, or as a class when expanded; others skip it.

NA	TRBV29-1	NA	TRBJ1-2	CSVETSGYTF	TGCAGCGTAGAGACTAGCGGCTACACCTTC
many	TRBV3-1	NA	TRBJ1-1	CASSQGGVNTEAFF	TGTGCCAGCAGCCAAGGCGGGGTGAACACTGAAGCTTTCTTT
few	TRBV10-3	NA	TRBJ1-1	CASSYSTETEAFF	TGTGCCAGCAGTTATTCTACGGAGACTGAAGCTTTCTTT
many	TRBV13	TRBD1	TRBJ2-7	CASSRDRGVYEQYF	TGTGCCAGCAGCAGGGACAGGGGGGTTTACGAGCAGTACTTC
many	TRBV7-6	NA	TRBJ1-4	CASSVHIRETYEKLFF	TGTGCCAGCAGCGTACACATCAGGGAGACTTACGAAAAACTGTTTTTT
many	TRBV2	NA	TRBJ1-5	CASGSETVSNQPQHF	TGTGCCAGCGGGTCGGAAACCGTTAGCAATCAGCCCCAGCATTTT
NA	TRBV20-1	TRBD2	TRBJ2-7	CSARAATELPAGGPRGEQYF	TGCAGTGCTAGAGCTGCGACAGAGCTACCAGCGGGAGGCCCGCGGGGCGAGCAGTACTTC
NA	TRBV10-3	TRBD1	TRBJ2-7	CASSYSAGQGYEQYF	TGTGCCAGCAGTTACTCCGCGGGACAGGGCTACGAGCAGTACTTC
many	TRBV12-3/TRBV12-4	NA	TRBJ1-1	CASSITPANTEAFF	TGTGCCAGCAGTATTACACCTGCGAACACTGAAGCTTTCTTT
NA	TRBV19	NA	TRBJ1-2	CAWSVPLVVANYGYTF	TGTGCCTGGAGTGTACCCCTCGTGGTGGCTAACTATGGCTACACCTTC
NA	TRBV25-1	NA	TRBJ2-3	CASSATGTDAQYF	TGTGCCAGCAGTGCGACAGGAACAGATGCGCAGTATTTT
many	TRBV24-1	NA	TRBJ2-5	CATSDWARGGETQYF	TGTGCCACCAGTGATTGGGCCAGGGGAGGAGAGACCCAGTACTTC
NA	TRBV20-1	NA	TRBJ1-2	CSARDLGTGNYGYTF	TGCAGTGCTAGAGATCTGGGAACAGGAAACTATGGCTACACCTTC
NA	TRBV7-9	NA	TRBJ2-7	CASSLGGTRPYEQYF	TGTGCCAGCAGCTTGGGTGGGACGCGACCCTACGAGCAGTACTTC
many	TRBV15	TRBD1	TRBJ1-5	CATSPGTGAFLSNQPQHF	TGTGCCACCAGCCCCGGGACAGGGGCCTTTTTGAGCAATCAGCCCCAGCATTTT